What follows are 27 T cell receptor beta chains derived from one specimen sequenced in a study of early T cells in non-severe SARS-CoV-2 infection. MiXCR, run by TCRdb on the 5' RACE reads, gives a single entry per CDR3 protein. The table has roughly 51,000 distinct CDR3 sequences, 6.5% to 9.5% seen once. Sequencing was carried out using whole blood. The receptors were gathered from an adult who was a healthcare worker with PCR-confirmed SARS-CoV-2 infection or an uninfected control (not recorded which).

This clonotype was recorded many times. The gene calls are TRBV10-3 and TRBJ2-7; the match to TRBD1 covers 7 bases. The CDR3 length is 13 residues. J gave up 4 bases and V 6 bases, and 6 bases lay outside the gene matches. Germline CDR1 and CDR2: ENHRY and SYGVKD. CDR3 amino acids: CAISSTGRYEQYF. The CDR3 region has the DNA TGTGCCATCAGCTCGACAGGGCGGTACGAGCAGTACTTC.

This clonotype has a handful of counts. The chain recombines TRBV29-1 with TRBJ2-5; 12 bases are a match to TRBD2. V lost 0 bases and J lost 3; bases outside the gene matches: 5. Germline CDR1 reads SQVTM; CDR2 reads ANQGSEA. The CDR3 is made up of 16 amino acids. CDR3 residues: CSVEDRLAGAKETQYF. In DNA form, the CDR3 reads TGCAGCGTTGAAGATCGACTAGCGGGGGCAAAAGAGACCCAGTACTTC.

This clonotype was counted at least ten times. The gene calls are TRBV9 and TRBJ1-6, with unresolved D. This CDR3 has 14 amino acids. Trimming stripped 2 bases from V and 10 bases from J, with 13 bases between. CDR1 SGDLS and CDR2 YYNGEE come from the germline V gene. For the CDR3, the DNA is TGTGCCAGCAGCGTCGGTTCATCCGTGTCACCCCTCCACTTT. Its translation is CASSVGSSVSPLHF. Full variable domain (remainder filled in from reference TRBV9 and TRBJ1-6): DSGVTQTPKHLITATGQRVTLRCSPRSGDLSVYWYQQSLDQGLQFLIQYYNGEERAKGNILERFSAQQFPDLHSELNLSSLELGDSALYFCASSVGSSVSPLHFGNGTRLTVT.

This clonotype was found many times. The V and J genes are TRBV18 and TRBJ1-5; D is possibly TRBD1 (6 bases). Trimming took off 2 bases at V and 8 bases at J, with 10 bases between the two ends. This CDR3 has 13 amino acids. Germline CDR1 is KGHSH and CDR2 is LQKENI. This CDR3 reads CASSPGGAKPQHF. As DNA, the CDR3 is TGTGCCAGCTCACCAGGGGGGGCAAAGCCCCAGCATTTT.

This clonotype was observed at least ten times. The chain uses TRBV20-1 and TRBJ2-1, with a tentative D call TRBD1 (6 bases). Germline V gives CDR1 DFQATT, CDR2 SNEGSKA (reference sequence). The CDR3 covers 13 residues. With 6 bases removed from V and 6 bases from J, the gap between germline ends came to 15 bases. The CDR3 nucleotides read TGCAGTGCCTGGGGAAGCAGGGGCAATGAGCAGTTCTTC. Its protein product is CSAWGSRGNEQFF.

This clonotype was picked up many times. The rearrangement uses TRBV6-1 and TRBJ1-5, with a tentative D call TRBD1 (5 bases). Trimming removed 7 bases at V and 2 bases at J, with 12 bases between. The CDR3 has 14 residues. Germline lookup yields CDR1 MNHNS and CDR2 SASEGT. Here the CDR3 reads CASTEGTGNQPQHF. The DNA for the CDR3 is TGTGCCAGCACCGAAGGGACGGGCAATCAGCCCCAGCATTTT.

CDR3 coding DNA: TGTGCCAGCAGCCGACAGTTGAACACTGAAGCTTTCTTT. Amino acids: CASSRQLNTEAFF. The rearrangement uses TRBV6-5 and TRBJ1-1, with D possibly being TRBD1 (5 bases). CDR1 and CDR2 (germline): MNHEY, SVGAGI. The CDR3 has 13 residues. V lost 6 bases, J lost 0 bases, and 8 bases lay in between.

This clonotype was seen only once. The chain employs TRBV7-6 and TRBJ2-1; 9 bases are a match to TRBD2. V lost 0 bases and J lost 0; bases outside the gene matches: 12. This CDR3 comprises 20 residues. CDR1 and CDR2 (germline): SGHVS, FNYEAQ. CDR3 region: CASSLAARGGVISSYNEQFF. DNA of the CDR3: TGTGCCAGCAGCTTAGCGGCTCGCGGGGGGGTAATTTCCTCCTACAATGAGCAGTTCTTC.

In its sample, this clonotype was seen many times. Being one base from a much bigger clone, this may be a read error. This chain uses TRBV7-9 with TRBJ1-1; D is perhaps TRBD1 (5 bases). Trimming shortened V by 5 bases and J by 7 bases, and 8 bases separated the two germline ends. The CDR3 is 11 amino acids. The V gene's germline CDR1 is SEHNR and CDR2 FQNEAQ (reference sequence). The CDR3 DNA is TGTGCCAGCAGCGGCGACAGTGAAGCTTTCTTT. Encoded protein: CASSGDSEAFF.

This clonotype was seen ten or more times. This sequence joins TRBV7-9 and TRBJ1-3, with D perhaps TRBD1 (6 bases). Germline V CDR1 and CDR2: SEHNR, FQNEAQ (reference sequence). Trimming pared 4 bases from V and 0 bases from J, leaving 13 bases between. The CDR3 is 16 residues long. The chain's CDR3 is CASSSGGGYSGNTIYF. The CDR3, as DNA: TGTGCCAGCAGCTCCGGTGGGGGCTACTCTGGAAACACCATATATTTT. Variable domain in full (rest from reference TRBV7-9 and TRBJ1-3): DTGVSQNPRHKITKRGQNVTFRCDPISEHNRLYWYRQTLGQGPEFLTYFQNEAQLEKSRLLSDRFSAERPKGSFSTLEIQRTEQGDSAMYLCASSSGGGYSGNTIYFGEGSWLTVV.

At least ten counts were recorded for this clonotype. The junction does not match germline at one end; this may be a read error. The rearrangement links TRBV3-1 to TRBJ1-1, with unresolved D. CDR1 is LGHDT, CDR2 YNNKEL, per germline (reference sequence). The CDR3 is 14 amino acids. The DNA for the CDR3 is TGTGCCAGCAGCCAACAATATCTGAACACTGAAGTTTTCTTT. Its protein is CASSQQYLNTEVFF.

In this sample, this clonotype turned up many times. The chain has TRBV20-1 and TRBJ2-2, with 7 bases that match TRBD1. CDR3 length: 16 residues. Germline assignment: CDR1 DFQATT and CDR2 SNEGSKA (reference sequence). V dropped 0 bases and J dropped 4; count of bases not matched to a gene: 8. The chain's CDR3 is CSARDPTGTATGELFF. As DNA, the CDR3 is TGCAGTGCTAGAGATCCTACCGGGACAGCCACCGGGGAGCTGTTTTTT.

This clonotype has just a few counts. The chain carries TRBV10-3 and TRBJ1-3, with D perhaps TRBD1 (6 bases). Trimming removed 8 bases from V and 4 bases from J, with 15 bases in between. The CDR3 spans 14 residues. Germline V CDR1 and CDR2: ENHRY, SYGVKD. The CDR3 sequence: CAIGSGEAGNTIYF. The CDR3 DNA sequence: TGTGCCATCGGCTCAGGGGAGGCCGGAAACACCATATATTTT.

In DNA form, the CDR3 reads TGTGCCAGCAGCGGACAGGGATCCCACGAGCAGTACTTC. Its protein is CASSGQGSHEQYF. This chain joins TRBV9 and TRBJ2-7; 7 nucleotides align to TRBD1. Germline lookup yields CDR1 SGDLS and CDR2 YYNGEE. V shed 3 bases and J 5 bases; nucleotides not matched to a gene: 5. This CDR3 region has 13 residues.

This clonotype was detected many times. The CDR3 bases are TGTGCCAGCAGCGATAGGACAGTAACTAATGAAAAACTGTTTTTT. Encoded protein: CASSDRTVTNEKLFF. V and J are TRBV7-2 and TRBJ1-4; D is possibly TRBD1 (6 bases). Trimming removed 5 bases from V and 1 base from J, with 11 bases in between. This CDR3 contains 15 residues. From germline, CDR1 is SGHTA and CDR2 FQGNSA.

This clonotype was counted many times. This chain joins TRBV2 and TRBJ2-1; 9 bases line up with TRBD1. Germline V gene lookup returns CDR1 SNHLY and CDR2 FYNNEI. This CDR3 is built from 14 residues. V lost 8 bases, J lost 4 bases, and 6 bases stayed unmatched. DNA for the CDR3: TGTGCCAGCCAGGGGGACAGGGCATACAATGAGCAGTTCTTC. Translated, it gives CASQGDRAYNEQFF.

The chain uses TRBV11-3 and TRBJ2-1; D possibly corresponds to TRBD2 (5 bases). Per germline, CDR1 SGHNT and CDR2 YENEEA. Trimming stripped 8 bases from V and 9 bases from J, with 11 bases between. The CDR3 runs 11 residues. The CDR3 region has the DNA TGTGCCAGCGGGAGAACTGGTGAGCAGTTCTTC. Translating gives CASGRTGEQFF.

There are many counts of this clonotype. The V gene is TRBV10-2, the J gene TRBJ1-5; D perhaps matches TRBD1 (5 bases). Trimming stripped 8 bases from V and 0 bases from J, with 14 bases between. The CDR3 runs 15 residues. Germline V gene data show CDR1 as WSHSY and CDR2 as SAAADI. Written as DNA, the CDR3 is TGCGCCAGCGGGGGGGGAGTAAATAGCAATCAGCCCCAGCATTTT. Translated, it gives CASGGGVNSNQPQHF.

This clonotype was counted between two and nine times. The V gene is TRBV12-3 or TRBV12-4, the J gene TRBJ1-1; possibly TRBD1 for D (5 bases). Trimming took 8 bases from V and 2 from J, leaving 15 bases between them. The length of the CDR3 is 14 residues. Written as DNA, the CDR3 is TGTGCCAGCGGAAAGAGGGGCGGAAACACTGAAGCTTTCTTT. Translating it yields CASGKRGGNTEAFF.

Many counts were recorded for this clonotype. The rearrangement uses TRBV5-5 and TRBJ2-1; D gene uncertain. This CDR3 spans 14 amino acids. V shed 0 bases and J shed 3 bases, with 7 bases lying between them. Per the germline V gene, CDR1 is SGHKS and CDR2 is YYEKEE (reference sequence). The CDR3 sequence is CASSLELDYNEQFF. Written as DNA, the CDR3 is TGTGCCAGCAGCTTGGAGCTGGACTACAATGAGCAGTTCTTC.

The chain carries TRBV27 and TRBJ2-7, with a possible D match to TRBD1 (6 bases). Trimming took 0 bases from V and 4 from J, leaving 13 bases between them. This CDR3 is 15 amino acids long. From germline, CDR1 is MNHEY and CDR2 SMNVEV (reference sequence). The CDR3 reads CASSLSRDNYYEQYF. The CDR3 coding sequence is TGTGCCAGCAGTTTATCCCGGGACAACTATTACGAGCAGTACTTC.

The chain has TRBV28 and TRBJ2-1; D unresolved. CDR3 length: 11 amino acids. Deletions cut 4 bases from V and 8 bases from J, with 6 bases between. CDR1 is MDHEN, CDR2 SYDVKM, per germline. In DNA, the CDR3 is TGTGCCAGCAGTTGGGGATATGAGCAGTTCTTC. Translating gives CASSWGYEQFF.

In its sample, this clonotype was seen many times. The chain couples TRBV20-1 to TRBJ2-3, with TRBD2 matching over 7 bases. The CDR3 is made up of 15 amino acids. The junction had 11 bases not matched to a gene; V was cut back by 3 bases and J by 5 bases. Germline CDR1 is DFQATT and CDR2 is SNEGSKA (reference sequence). CDR3 DNA: TGCAGTGCTAGGTCTCCGGGACTAACGATAGATACGCAGTATTTT. It yields the protein CSARSPGLTIDTQYF.

The chain recombines TRBV9 with TRBJ2-3; 13 bases map to TRBD2. The CDR3 runs 18 residues. V lost 3 bases and J lost 0; bases outside the gene matches: 7. CDR1 and CDR2 from the germline V gene are SGDLS and YYNGEE. CDR3 sequence (DNA): TGTGCCAGCAGCGAGGGACTAGCGGGGTCCCCTAGCACAGATACGCAGTATTTT. This sequence encodes CASSEGLAGSPSTDTQYF.

This clonotype was recorded at least ten times. This chain links TRBV10-2 with TRBJ1-1; D is uncertain. Looked up from germline, CDR1 is WSHSY and CDR2 is SAAADI. The CDR3 loop spans 15 amino acids. The germline V and J ends were trimmed by 3 bases and 2 bases, with 13 bases remaining between them. The CDR3 loop is CASSDLLRANTEAFF. CDR3 sequence (DNA): TGCGCCAGCAGTGACCTTCTAAGAGCCAACACTGAAGCTTTCTTT.

This clonotype was seen ten or more times. The rearrangement links TRBV6-2 or TRBV6-3 to TRBJ2-1; 12 bases are shared with TRBD1. V shed 4 bases, J shed 9 bases, and the junction held 16 bases outside the gene matches. CDR3 length equals 18 residues. Germline V CDR1 and CDR2: MNHEY, SVGEGT. CDR3 amino acids: CASSSNRDRGLTTGEQFF. In DNA, the CDR3 is TGTGCCAGCAGTTCAAACCGGGACAGGGGGCTAACCACAGGTGAGCAGTTCTTC.

This clonotype was seen a few times. This chain uses TRBV29-1 with TRBJ2-7; 7 nucleotides match TRBD1. Trimming took 5 bases from V and 2 from J; bases not matched to a gene: 9. The germline V gene encodes CDR1 SQVTM and CDR2 ANQGSEA. There are 14 residues in the CDR3. CDR3 in DNA: TGCAGCGTTTCGAAAGGGGGACAGCCCTACGAGCAGTACTTC. It encodes CSVSKGGQPYEQYF.